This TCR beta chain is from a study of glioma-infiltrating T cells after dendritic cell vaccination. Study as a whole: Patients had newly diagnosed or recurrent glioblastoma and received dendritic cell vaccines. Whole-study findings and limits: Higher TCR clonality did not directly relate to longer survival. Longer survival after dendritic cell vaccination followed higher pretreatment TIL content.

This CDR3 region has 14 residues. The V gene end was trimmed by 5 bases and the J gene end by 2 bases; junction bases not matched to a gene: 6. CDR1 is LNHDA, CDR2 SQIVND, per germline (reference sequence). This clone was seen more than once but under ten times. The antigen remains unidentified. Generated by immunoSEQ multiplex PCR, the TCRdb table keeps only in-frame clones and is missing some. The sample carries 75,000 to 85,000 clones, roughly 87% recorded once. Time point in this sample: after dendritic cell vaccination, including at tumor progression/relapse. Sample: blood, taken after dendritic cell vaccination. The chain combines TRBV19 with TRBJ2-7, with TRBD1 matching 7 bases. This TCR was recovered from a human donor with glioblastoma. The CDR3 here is CASSGWDSTYEQYF. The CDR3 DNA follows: TGTGCCAGTAGTGGGTGGGACAGCACCTACGAGCAGTACTTC.